This TCR beta chain originates from a study of OX40 agonist ivuxolimab in advanced cancers. On the study more broadly: The group had a mean age of around 64 years, ranged from roughly 20 to 79, and was less than 85% male. Whole-study results and caveats: Both blood CD4+ and CD8+ T cells showed clonal growth by week 6 at 0.1 to 3.0 mg/kg. At 0.1-3.0 mg/kg, partial responders had clonal expansion among the lowest observed.

The table lists this clone with a few counts. Its cognate antigen is unknown. Using immunoSEQ multiplex PCR, the repertoire was profiled, and TCRdb retains in-frame clones only, with some absent. The sample lists 20,000 to 30,000 clones; nearly 85% were seen once. CDR1 and CDR2 (germline): LGHNA, YSLEER. Trimming shortened V by 1 base and J by 3 bases, and 9 bases separated the two germline ends. This CDR3 spans 14 amino acids. The chain uses TRBV4-3 and TRBJ2-5; D is uncertain. This specimen was CD4+ or CD8+ T cells sorted from blood, taken in a trial of the OX40 agonist ivuxolimab. The TCR sequence derives from an adult with an advanced solid tumor such as melanoma, head and neck, liver or kidney cancer. The CDR3 loop is CASSQGLIKETQYF. CDR3 bases: TGCGCCAGCAGCCAAGGGCTCATTAAAGAGACCCAGTACTTC.